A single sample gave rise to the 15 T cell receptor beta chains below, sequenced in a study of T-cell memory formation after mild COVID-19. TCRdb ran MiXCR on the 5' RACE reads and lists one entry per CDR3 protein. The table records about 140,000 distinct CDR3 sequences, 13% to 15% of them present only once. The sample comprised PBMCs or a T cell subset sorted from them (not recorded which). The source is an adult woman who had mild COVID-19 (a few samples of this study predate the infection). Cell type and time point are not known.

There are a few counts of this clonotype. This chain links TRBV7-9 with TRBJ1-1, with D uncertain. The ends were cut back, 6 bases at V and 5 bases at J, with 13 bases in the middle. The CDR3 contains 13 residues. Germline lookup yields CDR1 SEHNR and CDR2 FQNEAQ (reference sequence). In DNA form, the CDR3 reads TGTGCCAGCAGGTCCACTTGGGGAACTGAAGCTTTCTTT. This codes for CASRSTWGTEAFF.

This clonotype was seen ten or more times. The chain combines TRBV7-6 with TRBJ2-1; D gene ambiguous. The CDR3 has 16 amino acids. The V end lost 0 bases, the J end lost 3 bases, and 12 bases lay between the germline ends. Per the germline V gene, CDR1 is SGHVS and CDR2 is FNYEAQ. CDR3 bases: TGTGCCAGCAGCTTAGCGCTTACGGGTTACTACAATGAGCAGTTCTTC. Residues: CASSLALTGYYNEQFF.

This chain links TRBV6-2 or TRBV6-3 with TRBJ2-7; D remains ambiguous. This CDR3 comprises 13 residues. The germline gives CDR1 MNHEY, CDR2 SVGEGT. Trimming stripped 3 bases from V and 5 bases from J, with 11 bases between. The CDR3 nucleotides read TGTGCCAGCAGTTATAGACCCATTGACGAGCAGTACTTC. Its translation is CASSYRPIDEQYF.

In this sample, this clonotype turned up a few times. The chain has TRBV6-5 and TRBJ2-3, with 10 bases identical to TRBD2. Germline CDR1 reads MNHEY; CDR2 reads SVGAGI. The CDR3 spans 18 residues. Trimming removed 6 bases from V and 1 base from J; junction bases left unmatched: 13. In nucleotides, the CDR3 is TGTGCCAGCAGGCCCATAGCGGGAGGTAGGCTGGGCACAGATACGCAGTATTTT. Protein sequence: CASRPIAGGRLGTDTQYF.

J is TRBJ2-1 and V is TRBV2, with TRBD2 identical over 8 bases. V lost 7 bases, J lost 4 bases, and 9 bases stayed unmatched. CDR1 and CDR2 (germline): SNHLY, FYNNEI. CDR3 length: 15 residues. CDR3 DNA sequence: TGTGCCAGCATTCGGGGCCCGGGAGGGTACAATGAGCAGTTCTTC. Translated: CASIRGPGGYNEQFF.

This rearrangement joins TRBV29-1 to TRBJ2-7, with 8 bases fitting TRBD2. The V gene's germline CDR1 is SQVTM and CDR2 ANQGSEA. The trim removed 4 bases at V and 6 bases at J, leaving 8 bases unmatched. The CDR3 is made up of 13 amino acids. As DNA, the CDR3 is TGCAGCGTTGCCCCCGTGGCGGGGGGCGAGCAGTACTTC. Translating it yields CSVAPVAGGEQYF.

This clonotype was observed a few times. In DNA form, the CDR3 reads TGTGCCAGCAGTTACTCGATCGGCGGGAGCAGCGACGAGCAGTACTTC. Translated, it gives CASSYSIGGSSDEQYF. The J gene is TRBJ2-7, the V gene TRBV6-5, with 7 bases identical to TRBD2. V was clipped by 0 bases and J by 5 bases; unmatched bases: 10. The CDR3 loop spans 16 amino acids. The V gene's germline CDR1 is MNHEY and CDR2 SVGAGI.

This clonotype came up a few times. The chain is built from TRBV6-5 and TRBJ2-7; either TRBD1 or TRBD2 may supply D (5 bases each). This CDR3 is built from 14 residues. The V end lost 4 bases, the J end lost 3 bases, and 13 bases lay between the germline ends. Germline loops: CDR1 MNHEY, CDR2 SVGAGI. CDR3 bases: TGTGCCAGCAGTTCCCGGGACGAGGACTACGAGCAGTACTTC. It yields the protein CASSSRDEDYEQYF.

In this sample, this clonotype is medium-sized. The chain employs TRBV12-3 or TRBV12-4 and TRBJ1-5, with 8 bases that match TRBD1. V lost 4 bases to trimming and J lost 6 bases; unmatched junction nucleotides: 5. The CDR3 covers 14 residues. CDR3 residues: CASSSDRAGQPQHF. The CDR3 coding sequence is TGTGCCAGCAGTTCGGACAGGGCGGGTCAGCCCCAGCATTTT.

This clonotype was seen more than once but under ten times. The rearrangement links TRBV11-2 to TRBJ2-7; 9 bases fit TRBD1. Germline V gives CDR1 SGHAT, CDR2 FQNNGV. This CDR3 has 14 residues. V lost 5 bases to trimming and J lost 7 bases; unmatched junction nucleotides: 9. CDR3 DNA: TGTGCCAGCAGCCACGGGACAGGGAACTTGGAGCAGTACTTC. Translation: CASSHGTGNLEQYF.

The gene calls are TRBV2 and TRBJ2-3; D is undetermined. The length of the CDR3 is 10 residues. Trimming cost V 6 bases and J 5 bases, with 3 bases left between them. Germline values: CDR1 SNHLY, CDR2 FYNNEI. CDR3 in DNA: TGTGCCAGCAGGATAGATACGCAGTATTTT. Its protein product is CASRIDTQYF.

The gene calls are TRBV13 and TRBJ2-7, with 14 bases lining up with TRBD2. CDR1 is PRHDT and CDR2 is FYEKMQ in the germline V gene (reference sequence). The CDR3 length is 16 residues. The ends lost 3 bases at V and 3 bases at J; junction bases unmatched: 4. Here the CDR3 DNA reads TGTGCCAGCAGCTTGGGACTAGCGGGAGCGCTCTACGAGCAGTACTTC. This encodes CASSLGLAGALYEQYF.

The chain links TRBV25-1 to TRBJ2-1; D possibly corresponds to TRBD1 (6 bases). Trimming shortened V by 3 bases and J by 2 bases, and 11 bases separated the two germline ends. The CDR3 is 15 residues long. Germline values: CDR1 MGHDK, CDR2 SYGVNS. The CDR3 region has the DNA TGTGCCAGCAGTGAGGGGTGGGGGCCCTACAATGAGCAGTTCTTC. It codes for CASSEGWGPYNEQFF.

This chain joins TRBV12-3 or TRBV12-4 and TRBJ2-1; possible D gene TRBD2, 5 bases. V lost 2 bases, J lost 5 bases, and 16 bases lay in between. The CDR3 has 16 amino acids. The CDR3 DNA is TGTGCCAGCAGTTTAACCCCCTCAGACTACGACAATGAGCAGTTCTTC. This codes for CASSLTPSDYDNEQFF.

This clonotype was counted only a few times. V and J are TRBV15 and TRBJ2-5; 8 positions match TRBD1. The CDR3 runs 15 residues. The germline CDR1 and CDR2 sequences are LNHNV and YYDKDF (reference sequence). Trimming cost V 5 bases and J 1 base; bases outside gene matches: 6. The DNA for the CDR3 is TGTGCCACCAGCTCGCGGACAGGGACCCAAGAGACCCAGTACTTC. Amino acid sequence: CATSSRTGTQETQYF.